This T cell receptor (beta chain) was sequenced during a study of T-cell reconstitution after alpha-beta-depleted transplantation in children. Findings of the study overall: About two months after transplant, alpha-beta T cells reportedly came from several hundred expanded graft clones.

This clonotype was observed a handful of times. Its antigen remains unidentified. Unique molecular identifiers were used in preparing the TCRbeta library. TCRdb reprocessed the PCR reads with MiXCR, giving one entry per CDR3 protein. The sample has around 450,000 distinct CDR3 sequences, over 40% seen once. Germline V gene lookup returns CDR1 DFQATT and CDR2 SNEGSKA (reference sequence). The ends lost 0 bases at V and 4 bases at J; junction bases unmatched: 7. The length of the CDR3 is 15 residues. This rearrangement joins TRBV20-1 to TRBJ2-5, with 8 bases lining up with TRBD2. The sequence came from a girl aged 2 to 10 with aplastic anemia, due to receive a stem cell transplant. This specimen was PBMCs, taken before TCRalphabeta/CD19-depleted stem cell transplant. The CDR3 DNA reads as TGCAGTGCTAGAGATACTAGCGGAGACTTAGAGACCCAGTACTTC. Translating gives CSARDTSGDLETQYF.